A single sample gave rise to the 3 T cell receptor beta chains below, sequenced in a study of metastatic and nonmetastatic thyroid tumors. TCRdb re-called the PCR reads with MiXCR. There are tens of thousands of clones in the sample; under 30% occur only once, and approximately 12% lies in the top ten. Treatment of any kind had been given to no patient before thyroid surgery. Sequencing was carried out using tumor tissue. Receptors were obtained from a male donor with papillary thyroid cancer or a benign thyroid nodule (not recorded which). Some clones in this sample may be carry-over from other donors' samples.

This clone was recorded many times. J is TRBJ2-7 and V is TRBV13, with D possibly matching TRBD1 (6 bases). V was cut by 4 bases and J by 1 base, with 11 bases left in between. This CDR3 contains 14 residues. Germline CDR1 is PRHDT and CDR2 is FYEKMQ (reference sequence). The CDR3 DNA is TGTGCCAGCAGCTCATACGGACAGTCCTACGAGCAGTACTTC. It codes for CASSSYGQSYEQYF.

This clone has just a few counts. Since a much larger clone is just one base distant, this may be a read error. The chain couples TRBV6-2 or TRBV6-3 to TRBJ1-4; 7 positions match TRBD1. This CDR3 comprises 14 residues. J gave up 3 bases and V 5 bases, and 3 bases lay outside the gene matches. Germline values: CDR1 MNHEY, CDR2 SVGEGT. Written as DNA, the CDR3 is TGTGCCAGCAGTCCGACAGGGTCTAATGAAAAACTGTTTTTT. Protein sequence: CASSPTGSNEKLFF.

By sample fraction, this clone is medium-sized. The sample has other DNA sequences that encode this CDR3 too. The chain is built from TRBV7-9 and TRBJ1-2, with D perhaps matching TRBD1 (6 bases). The ends were cut back, 5 bases at V and 4 bases at J, with 14 bases in the middle. Germline loops: CDR1 SEHNR, CDR2 FQNEAQ (reference sequence). The CDR3 is 14 amino acids. The CDR3 loop is CASSESGVVYGYTF. In nucleotides, the CDR3 is TGTGCCAGCAGCGAGTCAGGGGTGGTCTATGGCTACACCTTC.